This T cell receptor beta chain was found in a study of cytomegalovirus exposure and HLA in healthy donors. Study-wide results and limits: Per a later analysis, HLA-associated TCR beta chains showed more clonal expansion than other, equally common TCR beta chains.

PCR primers comprised 60 Vbeta and 13 Jbeta primers. This table comes from immunoSEQ multiplex PCR, and its TCRdb copy is limited to in-frame clones, with some not included. The table lists 170,000 or so clones, roughly 80% of them singletons. Comments on this clone: Antigen specificity is unknown.

Material for sequencing was PBMCs. This receptor was obtained from a woman in her forties or fifties in good health and CMV-seropositive.

Written as DNA, the CDR3 is TGTGCCAGCAGCTTAGGCTGGGGCTTACAAGAGACCCAGTACTTC. Protein sequence: CASSLGWGLQETQYF. The chain recombines TRBV7-6 with TRBJ2-5; D is perhaps TRBD1 (5 bases). The germline gives CDR1 SGHVS, CDR2 FNYEAQ. This CDR3 has 15 residues. Deletions cut 1 base from V and 2 bases from J, with 11 bases between.